This T cell receptor (beta chain) was identified during a study of regulatory and conventional T cells in RAG deficiency. V lost 4 bases, J lost 5 bases, and 9 bases stayed unmatched. This CDR3 has 16 amino acids. To note about this clone: Its antigen is currently unknown.

Broader study findings: Control T-cell subsets had markedly higher Shannon entropy and lower Simpson indices than RAG-deficient patients. In Omenn syndrome, Treg and Tconv repertoires overlapped >90%.

The sorted regulatory T cells were CD4+, CD25-high and CD127-low, with genomic DNA sequenced. Generated by immunoSEQ multiplex PCR, the TCRdb table keeps only in-frame clones and is missing some. The sample shows roughly 29,000 clones, 75% to 95% of them seen only once. These same records also appear under a second study, on regulatory T cells. This second study notes: Amplification used 52 TRBV primers and 13 TRBJ primers. Skewed V and J usage and few unique V-J pairs marked patient repertoires, most in Tregs.

The sequenced sample was Tregs sorted from blood. The rearrangement uses TRBV5-3 and TRBJ1-4, with 9 bases fitting TRBD1. TRBV5-3 is an open reading frame whose function is uncertain. The clonotype comes from a human donor in good health. Here the CDR3 reads CARSARDRVTNEKLFF. The CDR3 DNA reads as TGTGCCAGAAGCGCCCGGGACAGGGTAACAAATGAAAAACTGTTTTTT.